These 24 T cell receptor beta chains were all obtained from the same sample, sequenced in a study of cytomegalovirus exposure and HLA in healthy donors. Both 60 Vbeta primers and 13 Jbeta primers went into the PCR. Generated by immunoSEQ multiplex PCR, the TCRdb table keeps only in-frame clones and is missing some. The sample has 90,000 to 120,000 clones, more than 65% seen once; the top ten hold approximately 4.3%. Sequencing input: PBMCs. These receptors all come from a woman aged 18-30 years in good health and CMV-seropositive.

The chain is built from TRBV7-3 and TRBJ2-3; TRBD2 agrees at 9 bases. The germline V gene encodes CDR1 SGHTA and CDR2 FQGTGA. The CDR3 is 15 amino acids. The ends lost 2 bases at V and 3 bases at J; junction bases unmatched: 3. The CDR3 is CASSLDSGGTDTQYF. The CDR3 DNA sequence: TGTGCCAGCAGCTTAGATAGCGGGGGAACAGATACGCAGTATTTT.

This chain connects TRBV4-3 to TRBJ2-7; unclear D gene. The CDR3 contains 13 residues. V lost 3 bases to trimming and J lost 7 bases, with 13 bases between them. CDR1 is LGHNA and CDR2 is YSLEER in the germline V gene. The CDR3 spells CASSQEARAEQYF. DNA for the CDR3: TGCGCCAGCAGCCAGGAAGCTAGAGCTGAGCAGTACTTC.

By proportion, this clone is large. This chain connects TRBV10-3 to TRBJ1-1, with 7 bases aligning to TRBD1. J lost 6 bases, V lost 4 bases, and 2 bases had no gene match. The CDR3 covers 12 residues. Germline V CDR1 and CDR2: ENHRY, SYGVKD. This chain's CDR3 is CAISGGQPEAFF. The DNA of the CDR3 is TGTGCCATCAGTGGGGGACAGCCTGAAGCTTTCTTT.

V and J are TRBV5-4 and TRBJ2-1; 7 positions agree with TRBD1. The germline CDR1 and CDR2 sequences are SGHNT and YYREEE (reference sequence). This CDR3 is built from 16 residues. After removal of 4 bases from V and 0 bases from J, the junction contained 7 bases not matched to a gene. The CDR3, as DNA: TGTGCCAGCAGCACTCTGACAGGGCTCTCCTACAATGAGCAGTTCTTC. As protein: CASSTLTGLSYNEQFF.

This clone appeared once. The rearrangement links TRBV7-6 to TRBJ2-5, with 7 positions matching TRBD1. Per the germline V gene, CDR1 is SGHVS and CDR2 is FNYEAQ. V lost 4 bases and J lost 5; bases outside the gene matches: 4. CDR3 length: 13 amino acids. The CDR3 here is CASSSTGAETQYF. The CDR3 bases are TGTGCCAGCAGCTCTACAGGGGCGGAGACCCAGTACTTC.

This rearrangement joins TRBV5-4 to TRBJ1-1, with TRBD1 as a possible D gene (5 bases). V was pared by 4 bases and J by 1 base, with 8 bases between. The CDR3 has 13 amino acids. The germline CDR1 and CDR2 sequences are SGHNT and YYREEE (reference sequence). In DNA, the CDR3 is TGTGCCAGCAGCCCCGGACAGAACACTGAAGCTTTCTTT. Translated: CASSPGQNTEAFF.

This clone was observed a single time. The rearrangement joins TRBV5-6 to TRBJ1-1; D is unclear. CDR1 and CDR2 (germline): SGHDT, YYEEEE. Trimming took off 0 bases at V and 3 bases at J, with 6 bases between the two ends. The CDR3 runs to 13 residues. The CDR3 sequence is CASSLGEDTEAFF. In DNA form, the CDR3 reads TGTGCCAGCAGCTTGGGGGAGGACACTGAAGCTTTCTTT.

The V call is TRBV29-1, the J call TRBJ1-3; a possible D gene is TRBD1 (5 bases). V lost 4 bases to trimming and J lost 2 bases, with 12 bases between them. Germline assignment: CDR1 SQVTM and CDR2 ANQGSEA. This CDR3 has 14 amino acids. This CDR3 reads CSVGLRGPGNTIYF. The CDR3 DNA reads TGCAGCGTTGGCTTAAGGGGTCCTGGAAACACCATATATTTT.

This chain connects TRBV4-1 to TRBJ2-1; D gene uncertain. Trimming took off 3 bases at V and 5 bases at J, with 14 bases between the two ends. Germline V CDR1 and CDR2: MGHRA, YSYEKL. CDR3 size: 15 residues. The chain's CDR3 is CASSHLLISHNEQFF. The CDR3 DNA reads TGCGCCAGCAGCCACCTTCTGATTAGCCACAATGAGCAGTTCTTC.

The rearrangement uses TRBV21-1 and TRBJ1-5; whether TRBD1, the table's D call, matches the DNA was not checked. TRBV21-1 is a pseudogene segment. The CDR3 contains 18 residues. The CDR3 region is CASSSDRGNFYSNQPQHF. The DNA for the CDR3 is TGTGCCAGCAGCAGCGACAGGGGAAATTTTTATAGCAATCAGCCCCAGCATTTT.

This chain joins TRBV7-9 and TRBJ2-6, with TRBD1 as a possible D gene (6 bases). The CDR3 runs to 15 residues. Germline V gene lookup returns CDR1 SEHNR and CDR2 FQNEAQ (reference sequence). The V end lost 1 base, the J end lost 2 bases, and 6 bases lay between the germline ends. The DNA of the CDR3 is TGTGCCAGCAGCTTAGACAGGGCTGGGGCCAACGTCCTGACTTTC. The encoded protein is CASSLDRAGANVLTF.

The gene calls are TRBV7-8 and TRBJ2-2; 8 positions match TRBD1. The V segment lost 7 bases and the J segment 7 bases; nucleotides outside the gene matches: 11. Germline V lookup: CDR1 SGHVS, CDR2 FQNEAQ. The CDR3 totals 15 residues. The CDR3 loop is CASIEQGALFGELFF. In nucleotides, the CDR3 is TGTGCCAGCATCGAGCAGGGGGCTCTGTTCGGGGAGCTGTTTTTT.

This clone was observed once. CDR3 sequence reads: CASSAREGFSGTAPYNEQFF. CDR3 nucleotide sequence: TGTGCCAGCAGTGCACGGGAGGGGTTCAGCGGGACGGCCCCGTACAATGAGCAGTTCTTC. V gene TRBV6-4 combines with J gene TRBJ2-1; TRBD2 matches 8 bases. V dropped 4 bases and J dropped 4; count of bases not matched to a gene: 21. CDR3 size: 20 residues. Germline V lookup: CDR1 MRHNA, CDR2 SNTAGT.

In DNA form, the CDR3 reads TGTGCCAGCAGACCAACTAGCGGGAGTACCCATGAGCAGTTCTTC. Translation gives CASRPTSGSTHEQFF. V and J are TRBV6-6 and TRBJ2-1, with 11 positions matching TRBD2. This CDR3 spans 15 amino acids. Germline values: CDR1 MNHNY, CDR2 SVGAGI (reference sequence). The junction had 9 bases not matched to a gene; V was cut back by 6 bases and J by 8 bases.

The chain has TRBV5-6 and TRBJ1-1, with 12 positions matching TRBD1. V trimming: 4 bases; J trimming: 3 bases; junction bases outside the gene matches: 10. Germline assignment: CDR1 SGHDT and CDR2 YYEEEE. This CDR3 is built from 17 residues. As DNA, the CDR3 is TGTGCCAGCAGCCCCTCGGGACAGGGGGCAGTTGACACTGAAGCTTTCTTT. It encodes CASSPSGQGAVDTEAFF.

V is TRBV28 and J is TRBJ2-5; D remains ambiguous. The CDR3 sequence is 12 residues long. Germline CDR1 MDHEN, CDR2 SYDVKM. V lost 5 bases to trimming and J lost 3 bases, with 7 bases between them. The CDR3 spells CASSDLKETQYF. CDR3 in DNA: TGTGCCAGCAGTGATCTAAAAGAGACCCAGTACTTC.

This clone was counted once. This chain links TRBV2 with TRBJ2-1; D is perhaps TRBD1 (6 bases). CDR1 and CDR2 (germline): SNHLY, FYNNEI. CDR3 length: 17 residues. The ends were cut back, 3 bases at V and 5 bases at J, with 20 bases in the middle. CDR3 sequence: CASSEGRGARGNNEQFF. The CDR3 bases are TGTGCCAGCAGTGAGGGCAGGGGAGCAAGGGGGAACAATGAGCAGTTCTTC.

The chain has TRBV9 and TRBJ1-2; unclear D gene. Germline-derived CDR1 and CDR2 are SGDLS and YYNGEE. V was shortened by 0 bases and J by 0 bases, with 12 bases between the two germline ends. This CDR3 region has 16 residues. CDR3 protein: CASSVGRAAANYGYTF. CDR3 coding DNA: TGTGCCAGCAGCGTAGGGCGGGCAGCAGCTAACTATGGCTACACCTTC.

The chain employs TRBV6-5 and TRBJ1-1; possible D gene TRBD1, 6 bases. The CDR3 has 11 amino acids. With 7 bases removed from V and 11 bases from J, the gap between germline ends came to 14 bases. Germline-derived CDR1 and CDR2 are MNHEY and SVGAGI. The DNA of the CDR3 is TGTGCCAGCACCTTACAGGGCAAGGCTTTCTTT. This gives the protein CASTLQGKAFF.

This chain connects TRBV7-3 to TRBJ2-2; 10 nucleotides line up with TRBD2. From germline, CDR1 is SGHTA and CDR2 FQGTGA. The CDR3 has 16 residues. The ends lost 5 bases at V and 3 bases at J; junction bases unmatched: 6. The CDR3 protein is CASSPRTSGDTGELFF. In DNA, the CDR3 is TGTGCCAGCAGCCCCCGGACTAGCGGAGACACCGGGGAGCTGTTTTTT.

V is TRBV4-1 and J is TRBJ2-1; D uncertain. V gave up 1 base and J gave up 8 bases, with 21 bases separating them. Germline CDR1 is MGHRA and CDR2 is YSYEKL. The CDR3 runs 17 residues. CDR3 DNA: TGCGCCAGCAGCCAAGGGCTGAGGTTTGCTAGTAGTGATGAGCAGTTCTTC. This sequence encodes CASSQGLRFASSDEQFF.

The rearrangement uses TRBV4-3 and TRBJ2-5, with 7 bases matching TRBD1. The DNA end favors TRBJ2-7, so the J call may be wrong. CDR3 size: 16 residues. Germline CDR1 reads LGHNA; CDR2 reads YSLEER. The CDR3: CASSQGAGTASYEQYF. CDR3 coding DNA: TGCGCCAGCAGCCAAGGAGCCGGGACAGCCTCCTACGAGCAGTACTTC.

V gene TRBV27 combines with J gene TRBJ2-1; 9 positions match TRBD2. Germline values: CDR1 MNHEY, CDR2 SMNVEV (reference sequence). The CDR3 runs 16 residues. With V trimmed by 6 bases and J by 6 bases, 12 bases remained unmatched. The DNA for the CDR3 is TGTGCCAGCAGGGGCCCCTTAGCGGGGGCCTCCAATGAGCAGTTCTTC. It encodes CASRGPLAGASNEQFF.

The chain carries TRBV25-1 and TRBJ2-1; the match to TRBD2 covers 11 bases. The CDR3 has 16 residues. Germline CDR1 MGHDK, CDR2 SYGVNS. J lost 9 bases, V lost 4 bases, and 11 bases had no gene match. The CDR3 nucleotides read TGTGCCAGCAGTGGGTCAATAGCGGGAGGGCCGGTTGAGCAGTTCTTC. It yields the protein CASSGSIAGGPVEQFF.